The following is a TCR beta chain sequence with its context. Antigen specificity is unknown. This sample was taken from a study of cytomegalovirus exposure and HLA in healthy donors. 13 Jbeta primers and 60 Vbeta primers were used for the PCR. Libraries were prepared by immunoSEQ multiplex PCR; TCRdb keeps only in-frame clonotypes and omits some of them. The sample shows about 270,000 clones, around 86% of them seen only once. General observations from the study: Some TCR beta chains (164 of them) were listed as cytomegalovirus-associated. Presence/absence analyses assumed roughly uniform sequencing depth across donors.

Germline values: CDR1 MRHNA, CDR2 SNTAGT. Losses at the gene ends were 5 bases for V and 7 bases for J; bases not matched to a gene: 6. The length of the CDR3 is 14 residues. The chain combines TRBV6-4 with TRBJ2-7, with 12 nucleotides matching TRBD2. The TCR sequence derives from a man aged 40-49 years in good health and CMV-seropositive. Input material: PBMCs. The CDR3 loop is CASSKTSGSREQYF. CDR3 coding DNA: TGTGCCAGCAGTAAGACTAGCGGGAGTAGGGAGCAGTACTTC.